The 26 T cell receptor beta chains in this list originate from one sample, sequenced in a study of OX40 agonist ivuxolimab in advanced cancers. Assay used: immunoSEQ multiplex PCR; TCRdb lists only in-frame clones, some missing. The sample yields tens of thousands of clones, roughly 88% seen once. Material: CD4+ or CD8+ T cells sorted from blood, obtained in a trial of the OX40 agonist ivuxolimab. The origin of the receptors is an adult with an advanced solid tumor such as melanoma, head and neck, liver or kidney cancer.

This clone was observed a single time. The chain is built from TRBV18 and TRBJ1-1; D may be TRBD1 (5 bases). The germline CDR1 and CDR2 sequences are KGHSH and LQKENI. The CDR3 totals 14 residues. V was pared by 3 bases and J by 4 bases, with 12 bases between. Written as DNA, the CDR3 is TGTGCCAGCTCACCGAGGGAGGGGAGCACTGAAGCTTTCTTT. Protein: CASSPREGSTEAFF.

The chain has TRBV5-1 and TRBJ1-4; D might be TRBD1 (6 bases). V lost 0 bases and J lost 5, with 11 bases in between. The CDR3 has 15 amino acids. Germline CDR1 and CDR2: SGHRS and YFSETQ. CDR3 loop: CASSLEGVFNEKLFF. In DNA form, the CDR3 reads TGCGCCAGCAGCTTGGAGGGGGTCTTCAATGAAAAACTGTTTTTT. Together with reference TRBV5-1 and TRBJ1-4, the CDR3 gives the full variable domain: KAGVTQTPRYLIKTRGQQVTLSCSPISGHRSVSWYQQTPGQGLQFLFEYFSETQRNKGNFPGRFSGRQFSNSRSEMNVSTLELGDSALYLCASSLEGVFNEKLFFGSGTQLSVL.

Here the CDR3 reads CASGAGTSGNTIYF. For the CDR3, the DNA is TGTGCCTCAGGAGCGGGGACGTCCGGAAACACCATATATTTT. The chain joins TRBV6-5 to TRBJ1-3; tentatively, D is TRBD1 (5 bases). The CDR3 spans 14 residues. In germline, CDR1 is MNHEY, CDR2 SVGAGI. The germline V and J ends were trimmed by 11 bases and 4 bases, with 18 bases remaining between them.

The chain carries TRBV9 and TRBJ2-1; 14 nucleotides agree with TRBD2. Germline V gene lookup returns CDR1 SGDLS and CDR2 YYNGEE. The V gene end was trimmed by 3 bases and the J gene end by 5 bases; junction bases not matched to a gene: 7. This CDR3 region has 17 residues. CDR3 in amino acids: CASSEGTSGSFDNEQFF. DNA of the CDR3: TGTGCCAGCAGCGAGGGGACTAGCGGGAGCTTCGACAATGAGCAGTTCTTC. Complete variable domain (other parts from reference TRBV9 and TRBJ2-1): DSGVTQTPKHLITATGQRVTLRCSPRSGDLSVYWYQQSLDQGLQFLIQYYNGEERAKGNILERFSAQQFPDLHSELNLSSLELGDSALYFCASSEGTSGSFDNEQFFGPGTRLTVL.

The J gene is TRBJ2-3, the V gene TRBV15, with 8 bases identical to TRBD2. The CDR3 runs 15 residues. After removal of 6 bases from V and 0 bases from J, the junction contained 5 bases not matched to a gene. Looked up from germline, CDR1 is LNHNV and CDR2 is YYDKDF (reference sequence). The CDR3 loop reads CATRDSGVSTDTQYF. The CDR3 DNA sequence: TGTGCCACCAGGGATAGCGGGGTGAGCACAGATACGCAGTATTTT. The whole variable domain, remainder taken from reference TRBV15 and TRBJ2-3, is DAMVIQNPRYQVTQFGKPVTLSCSQTLNHNVMYWYQQKSSQAPKLLFHYYDKDFNNEADTPDNFQSRRPNTSFCFLDIRSPGLGDTAMYLCATRDSGVSTDTQYFGPGTRLTVL.

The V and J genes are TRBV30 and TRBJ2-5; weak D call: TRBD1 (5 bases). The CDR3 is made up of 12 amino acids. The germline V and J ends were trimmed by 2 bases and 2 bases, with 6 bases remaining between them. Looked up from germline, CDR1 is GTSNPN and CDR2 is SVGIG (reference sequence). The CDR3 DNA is TGTGCCTGGAGTTCAGGGCAAGAGACCCAGTACTTC. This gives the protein CAWSSGQETQYF. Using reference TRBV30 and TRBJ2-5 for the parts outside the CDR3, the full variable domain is SQTIHQWPATLVQPVGSPLSLECTVEGTSNPNLYWYRQAAGRGLQLLFYSVGIGQISSEVPQNLSASRPQDRQFILSSKKLLLSDSGFYLCAWSSGQETQYFGPGTRLLVL.

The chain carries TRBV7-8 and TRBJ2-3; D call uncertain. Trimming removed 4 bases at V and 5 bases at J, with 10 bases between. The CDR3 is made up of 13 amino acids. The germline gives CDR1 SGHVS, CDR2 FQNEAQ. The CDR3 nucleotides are TGTGCCAGCAGCTCAGACGGAAGAGATACGCAGTATTTT. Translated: CASSSDGRDTQYF.

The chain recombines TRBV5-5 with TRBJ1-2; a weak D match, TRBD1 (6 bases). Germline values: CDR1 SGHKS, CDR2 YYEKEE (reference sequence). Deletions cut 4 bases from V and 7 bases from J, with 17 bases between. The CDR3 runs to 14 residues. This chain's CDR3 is CASSNPGTRRGYTF. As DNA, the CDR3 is TGTGCCAGCAGCAACCCCGGGACAAGGCGTGGCTACACCTTC.

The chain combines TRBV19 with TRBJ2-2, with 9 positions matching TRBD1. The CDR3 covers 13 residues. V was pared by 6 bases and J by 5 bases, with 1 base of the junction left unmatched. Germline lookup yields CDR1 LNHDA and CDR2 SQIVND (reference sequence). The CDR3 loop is CASSGQGTGELFF. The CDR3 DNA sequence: TGTGCCAGTAGCGGACAGGGGACCGGGGAGCTGTTTTTT.

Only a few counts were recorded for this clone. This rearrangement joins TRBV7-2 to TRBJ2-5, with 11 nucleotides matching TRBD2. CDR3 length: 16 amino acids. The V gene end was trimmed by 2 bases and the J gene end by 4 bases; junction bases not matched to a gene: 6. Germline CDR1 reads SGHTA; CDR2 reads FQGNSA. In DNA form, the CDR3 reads TGTGCCAGCAGCTTACTAGCGGGAGGTGGAGCAGAGACCCAGTACTTC. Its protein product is CASSLLAGGGAETQYF.

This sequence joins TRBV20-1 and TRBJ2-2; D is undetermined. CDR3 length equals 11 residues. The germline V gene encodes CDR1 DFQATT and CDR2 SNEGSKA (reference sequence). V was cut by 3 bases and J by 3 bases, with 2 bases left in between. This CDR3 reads CSASDTGELFF. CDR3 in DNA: TGCAGTGCTAGTGACACCGGGGAGCTGTTTTTT.

CDR3 sequence (DNA): TGTGCCAGCTCTCCAGGGTTAGGGGAAAAACTGTTTTTT. This sequence encodes CASSPGLGEKLFF. The rearrangement links TRBV19 to TRBJ1-4; weak D call: TRBD1 (5 bases). V gave up 9 bases and J gave up 8 bases, with 16 bases separating them. Germline V CDR1 and CDR2: LNHDA, SQIVND (reference sequence). The CDR3 totals 13 residues.

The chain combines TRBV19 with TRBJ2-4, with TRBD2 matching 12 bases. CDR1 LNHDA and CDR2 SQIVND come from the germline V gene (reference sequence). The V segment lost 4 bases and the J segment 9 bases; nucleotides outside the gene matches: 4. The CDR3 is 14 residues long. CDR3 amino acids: CASSRTSGVPIQYF. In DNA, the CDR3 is TGTGCCAGTAGTAGGACTAGCGGGGTCCCCATTCAGTACTTC.

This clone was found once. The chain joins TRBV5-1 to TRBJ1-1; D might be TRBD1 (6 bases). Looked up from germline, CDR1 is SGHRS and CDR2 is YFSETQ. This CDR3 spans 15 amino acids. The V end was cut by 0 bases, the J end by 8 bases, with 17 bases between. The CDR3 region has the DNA TGCGCCAGCAGCTTGGAAGGCAGGGGAGGGTCGGAAGCTTTCTTT. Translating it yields CASSLEGRGGSEAFF.

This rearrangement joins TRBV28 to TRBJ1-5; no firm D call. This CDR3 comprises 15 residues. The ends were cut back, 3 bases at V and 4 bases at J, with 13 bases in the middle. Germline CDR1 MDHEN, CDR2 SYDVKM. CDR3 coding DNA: TGTGCCAGCAGTTTGACCCCTCGACCTAATCAGCCCCAGCATTTT. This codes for CASSLTPRPNQPQHF.

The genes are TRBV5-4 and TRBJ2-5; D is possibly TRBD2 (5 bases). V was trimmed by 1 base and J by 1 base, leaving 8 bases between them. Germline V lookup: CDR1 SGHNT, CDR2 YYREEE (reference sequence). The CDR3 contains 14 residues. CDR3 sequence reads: CASSLSGSQETQYF. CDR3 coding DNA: TGTGCCAGCAGCTTGTCTGGGAGCCAAGAGACCCAGTACTTC.

The CDR3 sequence is CASRGAGGPFGELFF. CDR3 in DNA: TGTGCCAGCAGGGGAGCGGGAGGGCCATTCGGGGAGCTGTTTTTT. The chain carries TRBV5-8 and TRBJ2-2, with 10 nucleotides matching TRBD2. The CDR3 spans 15 residues. V shed 5 bases, J shed 7 bases, and the junction held 8 bases outside the gene matches. Germline V CDR1 and CDR2: SGHTS, YDEGEE. Complete variable domain (other parts from reference TRBV5-8 and TRBJ2-2): EAGVTQSPTHLIKTRGQQATLRCSPISGHTSVYWYQQALGLGLQFLLWYDEGEERNRGNFPPRFSGRQFPNYSSELNVNALELEDSALYLCASRGAGGPFGELFFGEGSRLTVL.

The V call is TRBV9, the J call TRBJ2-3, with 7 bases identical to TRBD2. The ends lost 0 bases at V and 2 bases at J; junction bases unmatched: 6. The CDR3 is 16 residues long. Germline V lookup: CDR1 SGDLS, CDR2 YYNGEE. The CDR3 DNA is TGTGCCAGCAGCGTAGGAGGTCTAGCGGACACAGATACGCAGTATTTT. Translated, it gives CASSVGGLADTDTQYF.

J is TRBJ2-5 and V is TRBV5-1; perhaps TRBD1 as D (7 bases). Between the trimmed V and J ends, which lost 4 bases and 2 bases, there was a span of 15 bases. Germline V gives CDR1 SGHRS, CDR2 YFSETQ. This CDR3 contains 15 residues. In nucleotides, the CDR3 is TGCGCCAGCAGCGAGGGGGCGCGGGGTCAAGAGACCCAGTACTTC. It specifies CASSEGARGQETQYF.

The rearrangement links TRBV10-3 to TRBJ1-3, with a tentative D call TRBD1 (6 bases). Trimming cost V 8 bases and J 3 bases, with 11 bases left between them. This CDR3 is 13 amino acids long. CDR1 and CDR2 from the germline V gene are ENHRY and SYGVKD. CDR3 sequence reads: CAIQTGNGNTIYF. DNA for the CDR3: TGTGCCATCCAGACAGGCAATGGAAACACCATATATTTT.

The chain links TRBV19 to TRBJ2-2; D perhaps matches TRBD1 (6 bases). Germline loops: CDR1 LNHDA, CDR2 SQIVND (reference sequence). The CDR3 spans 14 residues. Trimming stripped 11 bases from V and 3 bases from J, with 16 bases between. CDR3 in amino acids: CAGKQGRDTGELFF. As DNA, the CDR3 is TGTGCCGGAAAACAGGGTCGGGACACCGGGGAGCTGTTTTTT.

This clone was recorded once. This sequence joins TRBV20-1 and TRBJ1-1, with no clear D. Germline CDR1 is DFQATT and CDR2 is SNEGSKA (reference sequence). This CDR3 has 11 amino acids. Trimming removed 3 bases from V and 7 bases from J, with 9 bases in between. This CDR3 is CSARKAVEAFF. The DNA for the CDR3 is TGCAGTGCTAGGAAGGCAGTTGAAGCTTTCTTT.

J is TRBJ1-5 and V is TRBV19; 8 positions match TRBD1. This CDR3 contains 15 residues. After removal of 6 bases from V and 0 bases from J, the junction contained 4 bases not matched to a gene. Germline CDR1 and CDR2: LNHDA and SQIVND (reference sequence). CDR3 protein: CASRTTGVSNQPQHF. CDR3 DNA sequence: TGTGCCAGTAGGACGACAGGGGTTAGCAATCAGCCCCAGCATTTT.

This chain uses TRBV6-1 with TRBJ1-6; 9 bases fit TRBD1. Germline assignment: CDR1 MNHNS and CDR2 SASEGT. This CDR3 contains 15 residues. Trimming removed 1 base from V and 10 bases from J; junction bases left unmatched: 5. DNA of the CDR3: TGTGCCAGCAGTGAAGGGGACAGGGCTGGCTCACCCCTCCACTTT. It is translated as CASSEGDRAGSPLHF.

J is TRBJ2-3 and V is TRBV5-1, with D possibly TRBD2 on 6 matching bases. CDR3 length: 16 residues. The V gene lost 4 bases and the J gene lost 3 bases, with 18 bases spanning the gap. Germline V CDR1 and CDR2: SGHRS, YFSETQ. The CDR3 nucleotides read TGCGCCAGCAGCACCCGGGAGTCGACTTTGACAGATACGCAGTATTTT. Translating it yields CASSTRESTLTDTQYF. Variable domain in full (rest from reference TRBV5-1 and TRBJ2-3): KAGVTQTPRYLIKTRGQQVTLSCSPISGHRSVSWYQQTPGQGLQFLFEYFSETQRNKGNFPGRFSGRQFSNSRSEMNVSTLELGDSALYLCASSTRESTLTDTQYFGPGTRLTVL.

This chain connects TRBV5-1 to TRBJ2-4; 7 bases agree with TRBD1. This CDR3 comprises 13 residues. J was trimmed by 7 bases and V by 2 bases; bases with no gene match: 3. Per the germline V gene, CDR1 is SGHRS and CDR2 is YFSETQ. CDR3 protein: CASSFRQGNIQYF. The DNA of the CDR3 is TGCGCCAGCAGCTTTCGACAGGGCAACATTCAGTACTTC.